Detailed here is one T cell receptor (beta chain). The antigen it recognizes is unknown. The sample holds no much larger clone one base away, and base qualities are not on file. The time point label corresponds to: late sampling 161 to 241 days after vaccination in a few convalescent patients. Explained via the paper, the treatment or condition label denotes: approximately nine-day PBMC culture with coronavirus spike peptide pools or control peptides (ViraFEST assay). The study used the ViraFEST assay, which expanded antigen-specific T cells with peptide pools and then identified expanded clonotypes by TCR sequencing. The positive SARS-CoV-2 PCR tests of the convalescent patients were dated from March to December 2020, before the Alpha, Beta and Delta variants emerged in the United States. Each well held 2.2 million or so PBMCs cultured with roughly 10 ug/ml peptide pools in IMDM containing approximately 4.8% human AB serum and 7.5 to 10 IU/ml IL-2. On days 3 and 7, half of the culture medium was replaced with fresh IL-2-containing medium. After about 11 days of culture, CD4+ T cells were isolated by negative selection using the EasySep CD4+ T cell isolation kit. Ficoll-Paque Plus gradient centrifugation was used to isolate PBMCs from whole blood, and the isolated PBMCs were then either used fresh or cryopreserved at -140C. Culture conditions were generally each tested in triplicate wells.

This sample was included in a study of vaccination and CD4 T cells after COVID-19 (dated by TCRdb to between 2021 and 2022). Looking at the study overall: Every convalescent patient had a positive nasal swab PCR test for SARS-CoV-2, with mild disease in eight to ten patients and severe disease in one. The time from the second vaccine dose to post-vaccine blood sampling had a median of approximately 72 days and ranged from about 14 to 241 days. In control cultures, a CEFX viral epitope pool was used as positive control, an HIV-1 Nef peptide pool was used as negative control, or no peptide was added. In fewer than 12 COVID-19 convalescent patients and a few infection-naive healthy vaccine recipients, researchers compared the spike-specific CD4+ TCR repertoire from before mRNA vaccination with the repertoire from after. Two doses of either the Pfizer-BioNTech BNT162b2 vaccine (n=8) or the Moderna mRNA-1273 vaccine (n=2) were administered to participants. Six males and four females were included in the convalescent cohort, with two Hispanic individuals, seven Caucasians, two Asians and one multiracial person represented. A few convalescent patients were sampled both early after vaccination (day 14) and late after vaccination (days 161 to 241). Culture stimuli were overlapping spike peptide pools from SARS-CoV-2 and from the common cold coronaviruses HCoV-NL63, HCoV-OC43 and HCoV-229E. Post-COVID blood samples were collected from convalescent patients a median of approximately 93 days after diagnosis, with a range of about 30 to 161 days.

Measured from the cysteine to the phenylalanine, the CDR3 is 16 residues long. Kept here is only the CDR3 DNA, which spans 48 bases and is read in frame from base 1. Relative to germline, V is 0 bases shorter and J is 5 bases shorter, with 17 bases between their ends. The germline V gene specifies SQVTM as CDR1 and ANQGSEA as CDR2. The full study reports these points: In convalescent patients, a median around 85% of post-vaccine SARS-CoV-2-reactive clones were detected only after vaccination, and vaccine-specific priming was suggested by this finding. Although the median number of SARS-CoV-2-reactive clonotypes went up from more than 20 after infection to 35 to 40 after vaccination, the increase was not significant. Of the vaccine-specific clones found in convalescent patients, nearly all (304 of 307) were mono-reactive for SARS-CoV-2 spike instead of being cross-reactive with common cold coronaviruses. The number of convalescent patients in the study was relatively small, and the study did not examine early timepoints following natural infection.

The method behind the library was PCR. TCR sequencing of DNA from cultured CD4+ T cells used the Oncomine TCR Beta short-read assay at the Johns Hopkins FTIC core. The QIAamp micro DNA kit was used to extract genomic DNA from the cultured CD4+ T cells. The Oncomine TCR Beta libraries from cultured CD4+ T cells were pooled using unique dual indexes and then sequenced on an Illumina iSeq 100. Under the source paper's analysis protocol: Non-productive sequences were removed, and CDR3s that did not start with C, did not end with F or W, or were shorter than 7 amino acids were discarded. The MANAFEST web application was used to identify antigen-specific clonotypes by comparing peptide-stimulated wells against reference wells and other culture wells. To be called positive, a clone needed an FDR below 0.05, an odds ratio above 5, and a productive frequency above 0.1% in at least two of three replicate wells. A clonotype was classed as cross-reactive if the clonotype showed significant expansion both in SARS-CoV-2 spike wells and in at least one common cold coronavirus spike condition. Levenshtein distances (stringdist) and unrooted phylogenetic trees (ape) in R version 3.6.1 were used to assess CDR3 homology. TCRdb reran the public reads through fastp at Q25 and MiXCR, keeping productive beta chains. CDR3 protein duplicates are merged, each entry listing the most common genes and DNA. The V and J calls, along with clone size, are taken from TCRdb and not from the paper's own processing. This sample comprises fewer than 30,000 distinct CDR3 sequences, about 40% of them detected only once. The top ten clonotypes cover roughly 5% of the sample.

The sequence links TRBV29-1 to TRBJ2-1; a tentative D match to TRBD1 spans 5 bases. The sample was CD4+ T cells from blood, cultured in vitro, taken about 7 months after SARS-CoV-2 vaccination. This receptor was taken from a human donor who had recovered from COVID-19. The CDR3 in this case is CSVEESTALRNNEQFF. Here is the DNA: TGCAGCGTTGAAGAGTCGACAGCCCTCCGGAACAATGAGCAGTTCTTC.